Sequencing of this T cell receptor beta chain was carried out in a study of T cell repertoires in cytomegalovirus infection (dated by TCRdb to about 2019). With respect to the entire study: The HLA type of each donor mattered for the analysis, because public TCR beta signatures pointed to carriage of CMV infection along with the matching HLA type. On the study overall, not on this receptor specifically: Cumulative frequency of public TCR beta family members discriminated carriers of CMV infection plus the relevant HLA type in this cohort and an independent approximately 370-donor cohort. The ex vivo response was dominated by HLA-C-restricted CMV-specific TCR beta clonotypes, and the single most frequent clonotype in two of eight donors was supplied by these HLA-C-restricted clonotypes.

Reads for this sample came from an Illumina HiSeq 1500. TCRdb redid the processing of the public reads, applying fastp at Q25 and MiXCR, and retained in-frame beta chains. Duplicate CDR3 protein sequences are folded into a single record with the most common DNA and genes. This sample lists more than 350,000 distinct CDR3 sequences; roughly a third were detected once. In total, the top ten clones hold about 13% of the sample. This clonotype was seen many times. Its antigen remains undetermined. No much larger clonotype is one base removed from it; base qualities were not supplied. The CDR3 sequence holds 15 residues, the cysteine and phenylalanine included. Only the CDR3 DNA is retained, 45 bases long and in frame from the first base. Trimmed from V: 3 bases; trimmed from J: 4 bases; junction bases lacking a gene match: 5. From a lookup of the germline V gene (reference sequence), CDR1 and CDR2 are SEHNR and FQNEAQ.

Sequenced input: PBMCs. The origin of this receptor is a human donor in good health (CMV status not recorded). Some clones in this sample may be carry-over from other donors' samples. This chain joins TRBV7-9 to TRBJ2-5, and 10 junction bases match TRBD2. The DNA sequence reads TGTGCCAGCAGCTTCCCAGCGGGGGGGCCAGAGACCCAGTACTTC. It translates as CASSFPAGGPETQYF.